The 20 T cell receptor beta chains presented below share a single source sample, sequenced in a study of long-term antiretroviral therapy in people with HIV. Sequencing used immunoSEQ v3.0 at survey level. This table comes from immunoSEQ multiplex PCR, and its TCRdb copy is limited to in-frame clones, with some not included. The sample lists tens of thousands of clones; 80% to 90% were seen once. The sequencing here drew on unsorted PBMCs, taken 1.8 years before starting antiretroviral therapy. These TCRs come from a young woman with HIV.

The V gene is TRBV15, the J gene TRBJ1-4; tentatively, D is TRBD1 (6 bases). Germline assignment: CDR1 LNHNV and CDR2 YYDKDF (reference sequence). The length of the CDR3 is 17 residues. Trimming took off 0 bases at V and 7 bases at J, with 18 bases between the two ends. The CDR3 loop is CATSRESRAGGGEKLFF. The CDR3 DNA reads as TGTGCCACCAGCAGAGAGTCACGGGCGGGAGGGGGTGAAAAACTGTTTTTT.

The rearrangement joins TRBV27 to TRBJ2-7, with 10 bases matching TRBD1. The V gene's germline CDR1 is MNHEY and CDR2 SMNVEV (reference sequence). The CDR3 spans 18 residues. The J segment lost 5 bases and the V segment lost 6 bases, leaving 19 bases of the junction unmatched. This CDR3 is CASSPGQGTTRGYHEQYF. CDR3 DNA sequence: TGTGCCAGCAGCCCGGGACAGGGGACTACTCGCGGTTACCACGAGCAGTACTTC.

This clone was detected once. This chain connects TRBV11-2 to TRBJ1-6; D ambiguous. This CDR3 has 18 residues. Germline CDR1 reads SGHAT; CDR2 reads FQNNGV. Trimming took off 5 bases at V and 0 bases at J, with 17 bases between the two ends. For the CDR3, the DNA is TGTGCCAGCAGCCACTCCCACACCAAAAGCTCCTATAATTCACCCCTCCACTTT. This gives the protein CASSHSHTKSSYNSPLHF.

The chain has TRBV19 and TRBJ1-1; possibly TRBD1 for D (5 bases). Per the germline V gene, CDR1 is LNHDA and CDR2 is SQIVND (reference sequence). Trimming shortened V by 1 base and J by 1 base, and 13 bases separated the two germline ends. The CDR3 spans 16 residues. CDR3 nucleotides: TGTGCCAGTAGTATAGCCCTCGGGACGGGGAACACTGAAGCTTTCTTT. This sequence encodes CASSIALGTGNTEAFF.

The CDR3, as DNA: TGCGCCAGCAGCCTGGGGGCAGCCAGCGGGGATGAGCAGTTCTTC. Protein sequence: CASSLGAASGDEQFF. This chain uses TRBV5-1 with TRBJ2-1, with D tentatively TRBD2 (7 bases). CDR3 size: 15 residues. The V and J ends lost 4 bases and 8 bases respectively, with 19 bases between them. CDR1 and CDR2 (germline): SGHRS, YFSETQ.

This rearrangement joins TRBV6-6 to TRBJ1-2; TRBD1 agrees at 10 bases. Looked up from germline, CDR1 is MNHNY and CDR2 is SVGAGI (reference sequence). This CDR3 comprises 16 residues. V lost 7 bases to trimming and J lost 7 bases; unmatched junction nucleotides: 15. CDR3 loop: CASTLKLSDRGVGYTF. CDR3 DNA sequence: TGTGCCAGCACCCTTAAATTATCGGACAGGGGGGTTGGCTACACCTTC.

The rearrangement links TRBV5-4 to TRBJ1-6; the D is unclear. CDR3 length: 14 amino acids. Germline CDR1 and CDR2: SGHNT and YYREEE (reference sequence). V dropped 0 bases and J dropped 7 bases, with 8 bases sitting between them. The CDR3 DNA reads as TGTGCCAGCAGCTTGGGTCAACTAAATTCACCCCTCCACTTT. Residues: CASSLGQLNSPLHF.

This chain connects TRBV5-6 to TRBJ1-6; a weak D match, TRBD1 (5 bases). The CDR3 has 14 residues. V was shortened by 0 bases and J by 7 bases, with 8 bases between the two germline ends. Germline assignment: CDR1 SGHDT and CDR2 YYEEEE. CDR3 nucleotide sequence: TGTGCCAGCAGCTTGGGAACAGGAAATTCACCCCTCCACTTT. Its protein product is CASSLGTGNSPLHF. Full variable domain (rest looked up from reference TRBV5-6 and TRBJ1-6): DAGVTQSPTHLIKTRGQQVTLRCSPKSGHDTVSWYQQALGQGPQFIFQYYEEEERQRGNFPDRFSGHQFPNYSSELNVNALLLGDSALYLCASSLGTGNSPLHFGNGTRLTVT.

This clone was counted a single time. In DNA, the CDR3 is TGTGCCAGCATTCGGGGAAGGCCTTCGAACTATGGCTACACCTTC. Protein: CASIRGRPSNYGYTF. The chain is built from TRBV2 and TRBJ1-2; D uncertain. This CDR3 region has 15 residues. CDR1 is SNHLY and CDR2 is FYNNEI in the germline V gene. Trimming took 7 bases from V and 2 from J, leaving 17 bases between them.

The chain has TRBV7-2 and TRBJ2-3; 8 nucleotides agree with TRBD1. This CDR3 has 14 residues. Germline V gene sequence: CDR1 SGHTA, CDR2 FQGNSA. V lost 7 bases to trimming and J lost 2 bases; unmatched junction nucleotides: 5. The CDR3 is CASKQGAHTDTQYF. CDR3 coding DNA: TGTGCCAGCAAGCAGGGGGCACACACAGATACGCAGTATTTT.

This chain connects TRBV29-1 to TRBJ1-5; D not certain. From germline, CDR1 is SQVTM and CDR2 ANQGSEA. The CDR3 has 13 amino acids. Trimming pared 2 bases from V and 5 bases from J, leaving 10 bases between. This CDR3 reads CSVENGEHQPQHF. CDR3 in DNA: TGCAGCGTTGAAAATGGGGAGCATCAGCCCCAGCATTTT.

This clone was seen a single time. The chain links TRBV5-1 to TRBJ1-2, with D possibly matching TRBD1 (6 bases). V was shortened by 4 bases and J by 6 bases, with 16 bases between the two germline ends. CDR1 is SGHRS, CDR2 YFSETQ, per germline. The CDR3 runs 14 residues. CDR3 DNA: TGCGCCAGCAGCGTCAGGGGCGGGGAGGATGGCTACACCTTC. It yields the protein CASSVRGGEDGYTF.

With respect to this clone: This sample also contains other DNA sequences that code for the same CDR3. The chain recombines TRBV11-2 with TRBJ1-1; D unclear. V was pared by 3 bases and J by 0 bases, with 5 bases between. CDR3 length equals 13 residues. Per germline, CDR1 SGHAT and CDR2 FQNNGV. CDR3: CASSLGLNTEAFF. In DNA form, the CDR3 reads TGTGCCAGCAGCTTGGGTCTGAACACTGAAGCTTTCTTT.

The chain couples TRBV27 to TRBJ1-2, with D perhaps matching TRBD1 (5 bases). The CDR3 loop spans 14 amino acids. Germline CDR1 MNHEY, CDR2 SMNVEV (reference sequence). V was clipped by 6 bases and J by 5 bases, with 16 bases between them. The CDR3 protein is CASSHDEGRYGYTF. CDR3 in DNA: TGTGCCAGCAGCCACGACGAGGGGCGATATGGCTACACCTTC.

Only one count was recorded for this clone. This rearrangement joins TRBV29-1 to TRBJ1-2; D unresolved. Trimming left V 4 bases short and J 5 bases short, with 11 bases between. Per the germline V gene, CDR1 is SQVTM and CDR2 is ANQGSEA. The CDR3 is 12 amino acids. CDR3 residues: CSVVIGDYGYTF. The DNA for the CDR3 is TGCAGCGTTGTAATCGGGGATTATGGCTACACCTTC.

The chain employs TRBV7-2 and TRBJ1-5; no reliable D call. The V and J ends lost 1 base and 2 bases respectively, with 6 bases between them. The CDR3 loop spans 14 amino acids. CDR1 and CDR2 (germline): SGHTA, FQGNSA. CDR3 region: CASSLEFGNQPQHF. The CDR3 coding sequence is TGTGCCAGCAGCTTAGAGTTTGGCAATCAGCCCCAGCATTTT. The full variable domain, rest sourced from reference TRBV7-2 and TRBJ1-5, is GAGVSQSPSNKVTEKGKDVELRCDPISGHTALYWYRQSLGQGLEFLIYFQGNSAPDKSGLPSDRFSAERTGGSVSTLTIQRTQQEDSAVYLCASSLEFGNQPQHFGDGTRLSIL.

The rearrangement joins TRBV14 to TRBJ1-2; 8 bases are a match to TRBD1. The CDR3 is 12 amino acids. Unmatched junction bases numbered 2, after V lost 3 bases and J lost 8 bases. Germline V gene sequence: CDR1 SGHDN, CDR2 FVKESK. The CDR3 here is CASSHGQGGYTF. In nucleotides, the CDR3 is TGTGCCAGCAGCCACGGACAGGGCGGCTACACCTTC.

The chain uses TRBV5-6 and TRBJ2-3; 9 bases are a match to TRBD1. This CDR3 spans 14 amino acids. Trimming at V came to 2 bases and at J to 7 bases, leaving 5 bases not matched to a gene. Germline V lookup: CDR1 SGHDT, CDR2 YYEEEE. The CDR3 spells CASSFGTGKNTQYF. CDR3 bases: TGTGCCAGCAGCTTCGGGACAGGGAAAAATACGCAGTATTTT.

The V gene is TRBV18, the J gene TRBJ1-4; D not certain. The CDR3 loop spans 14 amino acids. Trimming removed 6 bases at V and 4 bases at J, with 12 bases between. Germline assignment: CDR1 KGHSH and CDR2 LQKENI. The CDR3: CASSPGPNNEKLFF. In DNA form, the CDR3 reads TGTGCCAGCTCCCCCGGCCCGAATAATGAAAAACTGTTTTTT. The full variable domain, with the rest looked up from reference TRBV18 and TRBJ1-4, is NAGVMQNPRHLVRRRGQEARLRCSPMKGHSHVYWYRQLPEEGLKFMVYLQKENIIDESGMPKERFSAEFPKEGPSILRIQQVVRGDSAAYFCASSPGPNNEKLFFGSGTQLSVL.

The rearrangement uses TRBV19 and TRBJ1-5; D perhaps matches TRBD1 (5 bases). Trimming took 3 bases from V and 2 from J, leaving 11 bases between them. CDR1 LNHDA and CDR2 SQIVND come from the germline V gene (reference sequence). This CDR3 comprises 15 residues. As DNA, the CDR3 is TGTGCCAGTAGTATTTGGCAGGGTGGCAATCAGCCCCAGCATTTT. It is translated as CASSIWQGGNQPQHF.